This TCR beta chain was identified during a study of CD8 T cells in ankylosing spondylitis. In its sample, this clonotype was seen many times. Antigen: not known. CDR3 length equals 15 residues. Germline V gives CDR1 DFQATT, CDR2 SNEGSKA (reference sequence). Trimming removed 5 bases at V and 2 bases at J, with 17 bases between. General study results and limits: Past research had described some motif variants in reactive arthritis synovial fluid and blood. Disease-associated clones were reportedly significantly overrepresented in matched ankylosing spondylitis synovial fluid.

TCRdb itself ran the 5' RACE reads through MiXCR, one entry per CDR3 protein. The data hold about 240,000 distinct CDR3 sequences, with 10% observed a single time. Input material: blood, either unsorted or a sorted T cell fraction (not recorded which). The chain recombines TRBV20-1 with TRBJ2-3; TRBD2 might be the D (5 bases). This sequence was found in a male donor with ankylosing spondylitis or in good health (not recorded which). The CDR3 spells CSALSGTTSTDTQYF. The DNA of the CDR3 is TGCAGTGCTTTAAGCGGTACAACATCCACAGATACGCAGTATTTT.